One T cell receptor (beta chain) is described in this entry. Its antigen remains unidentified. In the PCR, 60 Vbeta and 13 Jbeta primers were used. Profiling relied on immunoSEQ multiplex PCR, and the TCRdb table lists in-frame clones only, not all of them. The sample contains about 130,000 clones, around 74% of which appear only once. The entry originates in a study of cytomegalovirus exposure and HLA in healthy donors. The overall study: Most genotyped donors, approximately 81% of 398, had Caucasian-associated genetic ancestry. Whole-study results and caveats: Previously analyzed data showed that most TCR beta V segments were productive at a frequency of about 90% or about 30%.

The CDR3 totals 13 residues. V was pared by 4 bases and J by 3 bases, with 3 bases of the junction left unmatched. The germline V gene encodes CDR1 SGHDT and CDR2 YYEEEE. The sequenced sample consisted of PBMCs. This chain links TRBV5-6 with TRBJ2-5; 7 nucleotides line up with TRBD1. This TCR was sampled from a woman in her 50s in good health and CMV-seropositive. The CDR3 sequence: CASSPGGEETQYF. The CDR3 region has the DNA TGTGCCAGCAGCCCAGGGGGTGAAGAGACCCAGTACTTC.